These 21 T cell receptor beta chains were all obtained from the same sample, sequenced in a study of T cell repertoires in cytomegalovirus infection. Via MiXCR, TCRdb re-called the reads, giving one row per CDR3 protein. The sample shows more than 400,000 distinct CDR3 sequences, 26% of them seen only once. Source material: PBMCs. These receptors were collected from a human donor in good health (CMV status not recorded). Some clones in this sample may be carry-over from other donors' samples.

This clonotype was detected a few times. V is TRBV11-3 and J is TRBJ1-1; the D is unclear. This CDR3 has 14 amino acids. Between the trimmed V and J ends, which lost 3 bases and 4 bases, there was a span of 12 bases. Germline CDR1 is SGHNT and CDR2 is YENEEA. CDR3 nucleotide sequence: TGTGCCAGCAGCTTCGCAGCTCGGGGCACTGAAGCTTTCTTT. Translated: CASSFAARGTEAFF.

This rearrangement joins TRBV7-6 to TRBJ1-2, with unresolved D. Trimming left V 1 base short and J 6 bases short, with 9 bases between. CDR3 size: 13 residues. CDR1 and CDR2 (germline): SGHVS, FNYEAQ. The CDR3 protein is CASSLGGRDGYTF. The CDR3, as DNA: TGTGCCAGCAGCTTAGGAGGGAGGGATGGCTACACCTTC.

The gene calls are TRBV20-1 and TRBJ1-4; 7 bases match TRBD1. The CDR3 is 15 amino acids. The germline V gene has CDR1 DFQATT and CDR2 SNEGSKA (reference sequence). Trimming removed 0 bases from V and 2 bases from J; junction bases left unmatched: 3. The CDR3 protein is CSAREPTGTNEKLFF. In DNA form, the CDR3 reads TGCAGTGCTAGAGAACCGACAGGGACTAATGAAAAACTGTTTTTT.

This clonotype has just a few counts. The rearrangement joins TRBV6-2 or TRBV6-3 to TRBJ2-3; a possible D gene is TRBD2 (6 bases). The CDR3 runs to 17 residues. The V and J ends lost 0 bases and 2 bases respectively, with 15 bases between them. CDR1 and CDR2 from the germline V gene are MNHEY and SVGEGT. CDR3 bases: TGTGCCAGCAGTTACTCGCCTAGCGAGTCTTTCACAGATACGCAGTATTTT. Translating it yields CASSYSPSESFTDTQYF.

The rearrangement links TRBV7-2 to TRBJ2-1, with 10 positions matching TRBD2. Germline lookup yields CDR1 SGHTA and CDR2 FQGNSA. This CDR3 spans 18 amino acids. Trimming at V came to 7 bases and at J to 8 bases, leaving 20 bases not matched to a gene. The CDR3, as DNA: TGTGCCAGCACCGAACCAGTTACGCTAGCGGGAGTGGGGGATGAGCAGTTCTTC. Translating it yields CASTEPVTLAGVGDEQFF.

This clonotype was counted only a few times. The rearrangement uses TRBV19 and TRBJ2-6; TRBD1 matches at 7 bases. With V trimmed by 7 bases and J by 2 bases, 5 bases remained unmatched. Germline CDR1 LNHDA, CDR2 SQIVND (reference sequence). The CDR3 sequence is 15 residues long. This CDR3 is CASTSDRAGANVLTF. DNA for the CDR3: TGTGCCAGTACCTCAGACAGGGCTGGGGCCAACGTCCTGACTTTC.

The chain combines TRBV6-6 with TRBJ2-3; TRBD2 aligns across 10 bases. V trimming: 0 bases; J trimming: 1 base; junction bases outside the gene matches: 7. This CDR3 spans 18 amino acids. CDR1 is MNHNY, CDR2 SVGAGI, per germline (reference sequence). The CDR3 here is CASSYSRTSGLGTDTQYF. CDR3 sequence (DNA): TGTGCCAGCAGTTACTCCCGGACTAGCGGTTTGGGCACAGATACGCAGTATTTT.

The chain has TRBV4-3 and TRBJ2-3, with TRBD1 as a possible D gene (6 bases). Trimming took off 3 bases at V and 4 bases at J, with 17 bases between the two ends. Germline V CDR1 and CDR2: LGHNA, YSLEER. This CDR3 contains 16 residues. The CDR3 spells CASSQGAPVRSDTQYF. CDR3 DNA: TGCGCCAGCAGCCAGGGGGCTCCCGTTAGGTCAGATACGCAGTATTTT.

This clonotype was counted only a few times. The J gene is TRBJ2-7, the V gene TRBV6-6, with D perhaps TRBD1 or TRBD2 (6 bases each). Trimming left V 6 bases short and J 5 bases short, with 17 bases between. Germline lookup yields CDR1 MNHNY and CDR2 SVGAGI (reference sequence). The CDR3 is 14 amino acids. The CDR3 is CASSQLGGTNEQYV. The CDR3 DNA sequence: TGTGCCAGCAGCCAATTAGGGGGGACCAACGAGCAGTACGTC.

This chain joins TRBV6-6 and TRBJ2-2, with D possibly matching TRBD2 (5 bases). The CDR3 loop spans 13 amino acids. V was trimmed by 6 bases and J by 3 bases, leaving 8 bases between them. CDR1 and CDR2 (germline): MNHNY, SVGAGI (reference sequence). The chain's CDR3 is CASRGLDTGELFF. DNA for the CDR3: TGTGCCAGCAGAGGACTGGACACCGGGGAGCTGTTTTTT.

This clonotype was found many times. The chain has TRBV7-8 and TRBJ2-1; 9 bases match TRBD1. The CDR3 has 14 residues. Germline CDR1 and CDR2: SGHVS and FQNEAQ. The V gene end was trimmed by 5 bases and the J gene end by 7 bases; junction bases not matched to a gene: 6. The DNA for the CDR3 is TGTGCCAGCAGCCCCCGGGACAGGGCGAATGAGCAGTTCTTC. It yields the protein CASSPRDRANEQFF.

This chain uses TRBV11-2 with TRBJ2-3; 12 positions agree with TRBD1. This CDR3 region has 16 residues. CDR1 is SGHAT, CDR2 FQNNGV, per germline. The V and J ends lost 2 bases and 4 bases, in that order; junction bases with no gene match: 4. CDR3 nucleotides: TGTGCCAGCAGCTTATTCGGGACAGGGGGCGCAGATACGCAGTATTTT. Translating it yields CASSLFGTGGADTQYF.

The chain carries TRBV12-3 or TRBV12-4 and TRBJ1-6; D gene unclear. V lost 2 bases, J lost 6 bases, and 11 bases lay in between. This CDR3 region has 15 residues. The CDR3 loop reads CASSLSAAGNSPLHF. The CDR3 DNA sequence: TGTGCCAGCAGTTTATCGGCAGCCGGTAATTCACCCCTCCACTTT.

The V gene is TRBV19, the J gene TRBJ1-2; no clear D gene. V shed 0 bases and J shed 4 bases, with 3 bases lying between them. CDR1 LNHDA and CDR2 SQIVND come from the germline V gene (reference sequence). CDR3 size: 12 residues. The CDR3 DNA reads TGTGCCAGTAGTATAGATCCCTATGGCTACACCTTC. As protein: CASSIDPYGYTF.

The genes are TRBV11-2 and TRBJ2-5, with a weak D call TRBD1 (6 bases). This CDR3 contains 15 residues. Trimming took off 5 bases at V and 2 bases at J, with 15 bases between the two ends. The germline V gene has CDR1 SGHAT and CDR2 FQNNGV. This CDR3 reads CASSPETGWQETQYF. CDR3 in DNA: TGTGCCAGCAGCCCGGAGACAGGCTGGCAAGAGACCCAGTACTTC. Drawing the rest from reference TRBV11-2 and TRBJ2-5, the complete variable domain is EAGVAQSPRYKIIEKRQSVAFWCNPISGHATLYWYQQILGQGPKLLIQFQNNGVVDDSQLPKDRFSAERLKGVDSTLKIQPAKLEDSAVYLCASSPETGWQETQYFGPGTRLLVL.

The V and J genes are TRBV19 and TRBJ1-5; D is ambiguous. Germline V gene lookup returns CDR1 LNHDA and CDR2 SQIVND (reference sequence). V lost 7 bases, J lost 6 bases, and 19 bases lay in between. The CDR3 length is 15 residues. Here the CDR3 reads CASNTPEGEGQPQHF. The CDR3 DNA follows: TGTGCCAGTAACACCCCCGAGGGAGAAGGTCAGCCCCAGCATTTT.

V and J are TRBV6-2 or TRBV6-3 and TRBJ1-5, with 9 bases that match TRBD1. Per the germline V gene, CDR1 is MNHEY and CDR2 is SVGEGT. V was pared by 0 bases and J by 1 base, with 10 bases of the junction left unmatched. This CDR3 spans 19 amino acids. The CDR3 DNA follows: TGTGCCAGCAGTTACTCGATGTCTCGAGGGACAGGGAGCAATCAGCCCCAGCATTTT. Its protein product is CASSYSMSRGTGSNQPQHF.

The chain uses TRBV28 and TRBJ1-5; D possibly corresponds to TRBD1 (6 bases). The V gene's germline CDR1 is MDHEN and CDR2 SYDVKM. The CDR3 has 15 amino acids. V lost 3 bases to trimming and J lost 3 bases, with 12 bases between them. The chain's CDR3 is CASSFKGDYNQPQHF. The CDR3, as DNA: TGTGCCAGCAGTTTTAAGGGGGATTACAATCAGCCCCAGCATTTT. Full variable domain (remainder filled in from reference TRBV28 and TRBJ1-5): DVKVTQSSRYLVKRTGEKVFLECVQDMDHENMFWYRQDPGLGLRLIYFSYDVKMKEKGDIPEGYSVSREKKERFSLILESASTNQTSMYLCASSFKGDYNQPQHFGDGTRLSIL.

V usage is TRBV7-2 and J usage is TRBJ2-1, with D possibly matching TRBD2 (6 bases). Germline V lookup: CDR1 SGHTA, CDR2 FQGNSA. Trimming pared 0 bases from V and 10 bases from J, leaving 10 bases between. The CDR3 runs to 13 residues. CDR3 bases: TGTGCCAGCAGCTTAGCTTTTGGGGGGGAGCAGTTCTTC. Translating gives CASSLAFGGEQFF.

This chain joins TRBV6-2 or TRBV6-3 and TRBJ2-1, with 14 bases lining up with TRBD2. The CDR3 has 16 amino acids. Germline trimming cut 5 bases from V and 8 bases from J; bases unmatched to any gene: 8. Germline values: CDR1 MNHEY, CDR2 SVGEGT. The CDR3 DNA reads TGTGCCAGCAGTAGACTAGCGGGAGGGCAGAGGGATGAGCAGTTCTTC. This sequence encodes CASSRLAGGQRDEQFF.

Points on this clonotype: A read error is possible here, since a much larger clone lies one base away. The CDR3 sequence is CVSSLFRDPGPAEQFF. CDR3 nucleotide sequence: TGTGTCAGCAGCTTATTCCGGGACCCAGGGCCTGCTGAGCAGTTCTTC. This chain joins TRBV7-2 and TRBJ2-1; D is tentatively TRBD1 or TRBD2 (5 bases each). Germline V gene lookup returns CDR1 SGHTA and CDR2 FQGNSA. The CDR3 covers 16 residues.